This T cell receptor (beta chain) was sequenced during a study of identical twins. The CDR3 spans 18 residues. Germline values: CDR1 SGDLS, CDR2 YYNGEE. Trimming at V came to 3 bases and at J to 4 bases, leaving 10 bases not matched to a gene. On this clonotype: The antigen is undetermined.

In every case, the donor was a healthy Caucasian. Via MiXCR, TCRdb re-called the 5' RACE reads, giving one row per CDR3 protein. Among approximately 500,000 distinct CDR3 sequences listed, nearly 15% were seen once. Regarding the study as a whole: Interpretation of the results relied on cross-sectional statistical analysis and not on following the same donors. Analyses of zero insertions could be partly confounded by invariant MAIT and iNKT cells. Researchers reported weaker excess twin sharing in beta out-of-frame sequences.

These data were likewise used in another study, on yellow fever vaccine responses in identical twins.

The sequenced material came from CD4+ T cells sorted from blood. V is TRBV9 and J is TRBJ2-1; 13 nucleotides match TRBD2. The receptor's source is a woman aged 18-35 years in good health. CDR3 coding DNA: TGTGCCAGCAGCGGGGCCCTGGGACTAGCGGGATTTTACAATGAGCAGTTCTTC. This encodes CASSGALGLAGFYNEQFF.